This T cell receptor (beta chain) was captured by sequencing in a study of blood T cell repertoires in COVID-19. Looking at the study overall: Sites in the United States, Italy and Spain provided acute and convalescent COVID-19 samples.

TCRdb's copy holds only in-frame clones and misses some; the assay was immunoSEQ multiplex PCR. The data hold under 250,000 clones, with under 90% observed a single time. Enrolled through a virtual design, the participants were between roughly 18 and 95 years of age and came from under 25 US areas. Cohort assignment relied on participant-reported clinical history. Per germline, CDR1 LNHDA and CDR2 SQIVND (reference sequence). V dropped 1 base and J dropped 5; count of bases not matched to a gene: 6. This CDR3 contains 15 residues. Sequenced: PBMCs or T cells enriched from blood (not recorded which). The genes are TRBV19 and TRBJ2-7; 9 bases fit TRBD1. This clonotype was sampled from a man in his forties who had recovered from COVID-19. The CDR3 protein is CASSIGGTGRHEQYF. CDR3 in DNA: TGTGCCAGTAGTATAGGAGGGACAGGGAGGCACGAGCAGTACTTC. Full variable domain (outside the CDR3, taken from reference TRBV19 and TRBJ2-7): DGGITQSPKYLFRKEGQNVTLSCEQNLNHDAMYWYRQDPGQGLRLIYYSQIVNDFQKGDIAEGYSVSREKKESFPLTVTSAQKNPTAFYLCASSIGGTGRHEQYFGPGTRLTVT.